Shown below are 18 T cell receptor beta chains from a single sample sequenced in a study of blood T cell repertoires in COVID-19. TCRdb keeps only in-frame clones here, not all; method: immunoSEQ multiplex PCR. The data contain 65,000 to 80,000 clones, 75% to 85% of them seen just once; the ten biggest clones take up 27%. What was sequenced was peripheral blood. These receptors originate from a human donor in a cohort sampled during active COVID-19.

The genes are TRBV14 and TRBJ2-1; 8 bases are a match to TRBD2. Germline CDR1 SGHDN, CDR2 FVKESK. This CDR3 has 13 amino acids. With 5 bases clipped from V and 9 bases from J, the junction kept 6 bases outside the gene matches. Written as DNA, the CDR3 is TGTGCCAGCAGCTACGTACGGGAGGGTGAGCAGTTCTTC. It specifies CASSYVREGEQFF.

The sample holds a few counts of this clone. The chain joins TRBV3-1 (or the pseudogene TRBV3-2) to TRBJ2-2; 14 bases line up with TRBD2. The CDR3 is made up of 19 amino acids. Germline-derived CDR1 and CDR2 are LGHDT and YNNKEL (reference sequence). J gave up 4 bases and V 0 bases, and 7 bases lay outside the gene matches. In DNA form, the CDR3 reads TGTGCCAGCAGCCAAGATCTCCCCGGACTAGCGGGGGGCACCGGGGAGCTGTTTTTT. It is translated as CASSQDLPGLAGGTGELFF.

This rearrangement joins TRBV25-1 to TRBJ2-5; TRBD2 is a possible D gene (6 bases). Looked up from germline, CDR1 is MGHDK and CDR2 is SYGVNS. CDR3 size: 14 residues. Trimming cost V 1 base and J 7 bases, with 13 bases left between them. The CDR3 bases are TGTGCCAGCAGTGAATGGGGGGAGATCGGGACCCAGTACTTC. Translation gives CASSEWGEIGTQYF.

The genes are TRBV4-1 and TRBJ2-7; maybe TRBD2 (5 bases). V was pared by 9 bases and J by 0 bases, with 18 bases between. Per germline, CDR1 MGHRA and CDR2 YSYEKL. The CDR3 loop spans 15 amino acids. CDR3 nucleotides: TGCGCCAGTCGTAAAGGGCCTAGCTTCTCCTACGAGCAGTACTTC. The encoded protein is CASRKGPSFSYEQYF.

To note about this clone: Other DNA sequences within the sample encode an identical CDR3. The V gene is TRBV2, the J gene TRBJ2-2, with D possibly TRBD1 on 6 matching bases. Germline-derived CDR1 and CDR2 are SNHLY and FYNNEI. V was shortened by 6 bases and J by 6 bases, with 11 bases between the two germline ends. The CDR3 has 13 residues. CDR3 loop: CASRPNRAGELFF. CDR3 coding DNA: TGTGCCAGCAGACCTAACAGGGCCGGGGAGCTGTTTTTT.

The V and J genes are TRBV11-2 and TRBJ1-6; no definite D call. Per germline, CDR1 SGHAT and CDR2 FQNNGV. V was cut by 3 bases and J by 5 bases, with 2 bases left in between. The CDR3 extends over 12 amino acids. The CDR3 protein is CASSFNNSPLHF. The CDR3 DNA is TGTGCCAGCAGCTTTAATAATTCACCCCTCCACTTT.

As DNA, the CDR3 is TGTGCCAGCAGTGAAATCGTTCCGGGGGGAAACACCATATATTTT. Translating it yields CASSEIVPGGNTIYF. The gene calls are TRBV2 and TRBJ1-3, with unresolved D. Germline V gives CDR1 SNHLY, CDR2 FYNNEI. Trimming cost V 2 bases and J 4 bases, with 12 bases left between them. The length of the CDR3 is 15 residues.

The chain combines TRBV7-6 with TRBJ2-3; TRBD2 matches 10 bases. CDR1 and CDR2 (germline): SGHVS, FNYEAQ. The CDR3 covers 17 residues. The V segment lost 4 bases and the J segment 2 bases; nucleotides outside the gene matches: 9. In nucleotides, the CDR3 is TGTGCCAGCAGCTATAGACTAGCGGGTTCTTTCACAGATACGCAGTATTTT. It specifies CASSYRLAGSFTDTQYF.

The rearrangement links TRBV2 to TRBJ2-7; 7 positions agree with TRBD1. Germline V CDR1 and CDR2: SNHLY, FYNNEI. This CDR3 comprises 12 residues. J gave up 3 bases and V 6 bases, and 2 bases lay outside the gene matches. DNA for the CDR3: TGTGCCAGCAGGGGGGACAGCTACGAGCAGTACTTC. Amino acid sequence: CASRGDSYEQYF.

This chain connects TRBV7-2 to TRBJ1-5; possibly TRBD1 for D (6 bases). CDR1 is SGHTA, CDR2 FQGNSA, per germline. V lost 2 bases, J lost 2 bases, and 10 bases lay in between. The CDR3 contains 15 residues. CDR3 sequence reads: CASSLSGVGNQPQHF. The CDR3 DNA sequence: TGTGCCAGCAGCTTATCAGGGGTGGGCAATCAGCCCCAGCATTTT.

This clone was seen a few times. The chain couples TRBV14 to TRBJ1-1; 11 bases align to TRBD1. Germline V CDR1 and CDR2: SGHDN, FVKESK. This CDR3 has 15 residues. V shed 5 bases, J shed 6 bases, and the junction held 8 bases outside the gene matches. CDR3: CASSSWTGGESEAFF. CDR3 in DNA: TGTGCCAGCAGCTCCTGGACAGGGGGCGAATCTGAAGCTTTCTTT. The variable domain in full, completed from reference TRBV14 and TRBJ1-1, reads EAGVTQFPSHSVIEKGQTVTLRCDPISGHDNLYWYRRVMGKEIKFLLHFVKESKQDESGMPNNRFLAERTGGTYSTLKVQPAELEDSGVYFCASSSWTGGESEAFFGQGTRLTVV.

The chain joins TRBV5-6 to TRBJ2-5; D unclear. The germline V and J ends were trimmed by 1 base and 2 bases, with 12 bases remaining between them. This CDR3 is built from 15 residues. CDR1 is SGHDT and CDR2 is YYEEEE in the germline V gene. The CDR3 loop is CASSLSPPRQETQYF. The CDR3 DNA is TGTGCCAGCAGCTTGAGCCCGCCCCGACAAGAGACCCAGTACTTC.

CDR3 residues: CASSLEARGGYEQYF. CDR3 nucleotides: TGTGCCAGCAGCTTAGAGGCACGGGGTGGCTACGAGCAGTACTTC. The gene calls are TRBV13 and TRBJ2-7; D is possibly TRBD2 (5 bases). In germline, CDR1 is PRHDT, CDR2 FYEKMQ (reference sequence). This CDR3 is built from 15 residues. Trimming pared 1 base from V and 3 bases from J, leaving 13 bases between. Drawing the rest from reference TRBV13 and TRBJ2-7, the complete variable domain is AAGVIQSPRHLIKEKRETATLKCYPIPRHDTVYWYQQGPGQDPQFLISFYEKMQSDKGSIPDRFSAQQFSDYHSELNMSSLELGDSALYFCASSLEARGGYEQYFGPGTRLTVT.

The V call is TRBV5-1, the J call TRBJ2-5; 8 positions match TRBD2. In germline, CDR1 is SGHRS, CDR2 YFSETQ. The CDR3 consists of 16 residues. V was clipped by 4 bases and J by 1 base; unmatched bases: 9. The DNA of the CDR3 is TGCGCCAGCAGCCGGGATGGGGCGGGGGGCCAAGAGACCCAGTACTTC. Residues: CASSRDGAGGQETQYF.

The rearrangement links TRBV12-3 or TRBV12-4 to TRBJ2-7, with TRBD1 matching 7 bases. The V gene end was trimmed by 6 bases and the J gene end by 6 bases; junction bases not matched to a gene: 5. The CDR3 covers 12 residues. This chain's CDR3 is CASRDRQGEQYF. DNA for the CDR3: TGTGCCAGCAGAGACCGACAGGGCGAGCAGTACTTC.

V and J are TRBV11-1 and TRBJ2-5; perhaps TRBD1 as D (5 bases). The CDR3 extends over 15 amino acids. CDR1 SGHAT and CDR2 FQDESV come from the germline V gene (reference sequence). Trimming shortened V by 3 bases and J by 1 base, and 12 bases separated the two germline ends. The chain's CDR3 is CASSFDSSFQETQYF. CDR3 sequence (DNA): TGTGCCAGCAGCTTCGACAGCTCTTTCCAAGAGACCCAGTACTTC.

This chain uses TRBV5-1 with TRBJ2-5; 7 positions match TRBD1. With 4 bases clipped from V and 1 base from J, the junction kept 4 bases outside the gene matches. Germline V gene lookup returns CDR1 SGHRS and CDR2 YFSETQ. The CDR3 extends over 14 amino acids. The CDR3, as DNA: TGCGCCAGCAGCGCTGGGACAGCCCAAGAGACCCAGTACTTC. Its protein is CASSAGTAQETQYF.

V is TRBV5-4 and J is TRBJ1-6, with 8 bases lining up with TRBD1. Germline CDR1 and CDR2: SGHNT and YYREEE (reference sequence). The CDR3 is 14 amino acids. J lost 8 bases, V lost 5 bases, and 6 bases had no gene match. The CDR3, as DNA: TGTGCCAGCAGGGACAGGGATTTTGATTCACCCCTCCACTTT. Protein: CASRDRDFDSPLHF.